What follows are 30 T cell receptor beta chains derived from one specimen sequenced in a study of T cells expressing NK-cell markers. TCRdb processed the 5' RACE reads again and assigns one entry to each CDR3 protein, with no DNA. This sample contains roughly 420,000 distinct CDR3 sequences. Sample: blood T cells: a sorted CD56 or NKG2C T cell subset, CD4+ or CD8+ T cells, or bulk PBMC T cells (not recorded which). These receptors were obtained from a woman between 18 and 70 years old in good health.

The gene calls are TRBV3-1 and TRBJ2-5; the TCRdb D gene call, TRBD2, has no DNA to confirm it. This CDR3 spans 14 amino acids. CDR1 is LGHDT, CDR2 YNNKEL, per germline (reference sequence). This CDR3 reads CASSQEAGRAAQYF.

This chain joins TRBV20-1 and TRBJ1-4; TCRdb selects TRBD1, and the lack of DNA leaves this call unchecked. CDR3 length: 13 residues. Germline V gene lookup returns CDR1 DFQATT and CDR2 SNEGSKA (reference sequence). This CDR3 reads CSARPGANEKLFF.

This chain uses TRBV9 with TRBJ2-1. CDR1 and CDR2 (germline): SGDLS, YYNGEE. The CDR3 consists of 11 residues. CDR3 sequence reads: CASSVKSEQFF.

The chain recombines TRBV5-4 with TRBJ2-7; with no DNA, the TCRdb D assignment of TRBD1 cannot be verified. The V gene's germline CDR1 is SGHNT and CDR2 YYREEE (reference sequence). This CDR3 has 15 amino acids. The chain's CDR3 is CASSETGTGAYEQYF.

V usage is TRBV5-1 and J usage is TRBJ2-7; TCRdb's D call, TRBD1, is unchecked because there is no DNA. This CDR3 has 15 amino acids. Germline V lookup: CDR1 SGHRS, CDR2 YFSETQ. The CDR3 reads CASSPGTGGQYEQYF.

This chain links TRBV7-7 with TRBJ2-7; the TCRdb call, TRBD1, lacks DNA for checking. Germline V gene sequence: CDR1 SSHAT, CDR2 FNYEAQ (reference sequence). The CDR3 is 14 amino acids. CDR3 in amino acids: CASSFGTGEYEQYF.

This chain links TRBV5-1 with TRBJ2-2; checking the TCRdb D call of TRBD2 is not possible without DNA. CDR3 length equals 17 residues. Germline assignment: CDR1 SGHRS and CDR2 YFSETQ. The CDR3 reads CASSTTRGGLETGELFF. The whole variable domain, filled in from reference TRBV5-1 and TRBJ2-2, reads KAGVTQTPRYLIKTRGQQVTLSCSPISGHRSVSWYQQTPGQGLQFLFEYFSETQRNKGNFPGRFSGRQFSNSRSEMNVSTLELGDSALYLCASSTTRGGLETGELFFGEGSRLTVL.

The CDR3 loop is CASSQHSATNEKLFF. The rearrangement links TRBV27 to TRBJ1-4. This CDR3 is 15 amino acids long. Germline CDR1 and CDR2: MNHEY and SMNVEV (reference sequence).

V usage is TRBV5-1 and J usage is TRBJ2-5; TCRdb outputs TRBD1, but without DNA this stays unchecked. Germline V lookup: CDR1 SGHRS, CDR2 YFSETQ. The CDR3 is 14 amino acids. This CDR3 reads CASSPRTGLETQYF.

The J gene is TRBJ2-5, the V gene TRBV5-5; TCRdb's D call, TRBD2, is unchecked because there is no DNA. The CDR3 totals 13 residues. From germline, CDR1 is SGHKS and CDR2 YYEKEE (reference sequence). The CDR3 protein is CASSPAGLETQYF.

The V gene is TRBV11-2, the J gene TRBJ2-1; the D call from TCRdb, TRBD2, cannot be confirmed without DNA. The length of the CDR3 is 15 residues. Germline lookup yields CDR1 SGHAT and CDR2 FQNNGV. This CDR3 is CASSHTSGSYNEQFF.

J is TRBJ1-2 and V is TRBV18; TCRdb outputs TRBD1, but without DNA this stays unchecked. The CDR3 is 14 amino acids. Germline V gives CDR1 KGHSH, CDR2 LQKENI. The CDR3 loop reads CASSPLSTGFGYTF.

This chain links TRBV28 with TRBJ2-1; the TRBD2 assignment by TCRdb is unverifiable without DNA. CDR3 length: 15 amino acids. The germline gives CDR1 MDHEN, CDR2 SYDVKM. CDR3: CASSRTSGGAYEQFF. The variable domain in full, with the rest retrieved from reference TRBV28 and TRBJ2-1, is DVKVTQSSRYLVKRTGEKVFLECVQDMDHENMFWYRQDPGLGLRLIYFSYDVKMKEKGDIPEGYSVSREKKERFSLILESASTNQTSMYLCASSRTSGGAYEQFFGPGTRLTVL.

The V and J genes are TRBV7-8 and TRBJ2-3. The length of the CDR3 is 16 residues. CDR1 and CDR2 from the germline V gene are SGHVS and FQNEAQ. The CDR3 sequence is CASSTLLQPFTDTQYF.

The chain combines TRBV13 with TRBJ2-7; lacking DNA, the TRBD2 call made by TCRdb goes unchecked. The CDR3 has 15 amino acids. The V gene's germline CDR1 is PRHDT and CDR2 FYEKMQ (reference sequence). The CDR3: CASSLSRESTYEQYF.

The CDR3 sequence is CASRHTPKLAGGAYEQYF. The rearrangement links TRBV11-2 to TRBJ2-7; TCRdb lists TRBD2, though no DNA is available to test this call. This CDR3 is 18 amino acids long. Germline V lookup: CDR1 SGHAT, CDR2 FQNNGV.

J is TRBJ2-5 and V is TRBV18; absent DNA, TCRdb's TRBD2 call cannot be checked. This CDR3 spans 13 amino acids. Germline V gene lookup returns CDR1 KGHSH and CDR2 LQKENI. The chain's CDR3 is CASSRPNEETQYF. The whole variable domain, remainder taken from reference TRBV18 and TRBJ2-5, is NAGVMQNPRHLVRRRGQEARLRCSPMKGHSHVYWYRQLPEEGLKFMVYLQKENIIDESGMPKERFSAEFPKEGPSILRIQQVVRGDSAAYFCASSRPNEETQYFGPGTRLLVL.

The V and J genes are TRBV7-9 and TRBJ2-7; without DNA, the TCRdb call of TRBD1 cannot be checked. The CDR3 runs to 14 residues. The germline V gene encodes CDR1 SEHNR and CDR2 FQNEAQ (reference sequence). The chain's CDR3 is CASSSPGQKYEQYF.

The chain joins TRBV7-2 to TRBJ2-7; TCRdb names TRBD1, which stays unverified in the absence of DNA. CDR1 SGHTA and CDR2 FQGNSA come from the germline V gene. The CDR3 is 14 amino acids. The CDR3: CASSRRQETYEQYF.

The chain combines TRBV2 with TRBJ1-4. This CDR3 is built from 13 residues. Germline V lookup: CDR1 SNHLY, CDR2 FYNNEI. The CDR3 here is CASSEGVNEKLFF.

This chain uses TRBV27 with TRBJ2-2; TCRdb returns TRBD1, unconfirmable since there is no DNA. From germline, CDR1 is MNHEY and CDR2 SMNVEV (reference sequence). The CDR3 contains 15 residues. The CDR3 is CASSGAGVNTGELFF.

The genes are TRBV28 and TRBJ1-5; TCRdb calls TRBD1, which cannot be checked without DNA. Looked up from germline, CDR1 is MDHEN and CDR2 is SYDVKM. This CDR3 has 15 residues. CDR3 amino acids: CASSLRGGGNQPQHF.

This sequence joins TRBV12-3 or TRBV12-4 and TRBJ2-1; with no DNA, the TCRdb D assignment of TRBD2 cannot be verified. The CDR3 contains 15 residues. The chain's CDR3 is CASSIAGRTYNEQFF.

This chain uses TRBV4-3 with TRBJ2-3. The CDR3 is 14 residues long. CDR1 is LGHNA and CDR2 is YSLEER in the germline V gene. The CDR3 loop reads CASSQGKGTDTQYF.

The chain has TRBV20-1 and TRBJ2-1; lacking DNA, the TRBD2 call made by TCRdb goes unchecked. The germline CDR1 and CDR2 sequences are DFQATT and SNEGSKA (reference sequence). This CDR3 comprises 16 residues. This chain's CDR3 is CSANAPGLAGDNEQFF.

The chain has TRBV6-1 and TRBJ2-1. In germline, CDR1 is MNHNS, CDR2 SASEGT. The length of the CDR3 is 13 residues. The CDR3 here is CASSEVRYNEQFF.

The V call is TRBV9, the J call TRBJ2-1; lacking DNA, the TRBD2 call made by TCRdb goes unchecked. CDR1 is SGDLS, CDR2 YYNGEE, per germline. The CDR3 is 15 residues long. The CDR3 sequence is CASSPEEGSYNEQFF.

The chain couples TRBV20-1 to TRBJ2-1; TCRdb designates TRBD1, a call that cannot be tested without DNA. The CDR3 sequence is 13 residues long. The germline V gene encodes CDR1 DFQATT and CDR2 SNEGSKA (reference sequence). CDR3 sequence: CSARAPTGYEQFF.

This chain uses TRBV29-1 with TRBJ1-2; with no DNA, the TCRdb D assignment of TRBD1 cannot be verified. The CDR3 consists of 13 residues. In germline, CDR1 is SQVTM, CDR2 ANQGSEA. CDR3: CSVERGSNYGYIF.

V usage is TRBV28 and J usage is TRBJ1-5; with no DNA, the TCRdb D assignment of TRBD1 cannot be verified. CDR3 size: 15 residues. Germline V gene data show CDR1 as MDHEN and CDR2 as SYDVKM. The CDR3 loop reads CASSTADSLNQPQHF.